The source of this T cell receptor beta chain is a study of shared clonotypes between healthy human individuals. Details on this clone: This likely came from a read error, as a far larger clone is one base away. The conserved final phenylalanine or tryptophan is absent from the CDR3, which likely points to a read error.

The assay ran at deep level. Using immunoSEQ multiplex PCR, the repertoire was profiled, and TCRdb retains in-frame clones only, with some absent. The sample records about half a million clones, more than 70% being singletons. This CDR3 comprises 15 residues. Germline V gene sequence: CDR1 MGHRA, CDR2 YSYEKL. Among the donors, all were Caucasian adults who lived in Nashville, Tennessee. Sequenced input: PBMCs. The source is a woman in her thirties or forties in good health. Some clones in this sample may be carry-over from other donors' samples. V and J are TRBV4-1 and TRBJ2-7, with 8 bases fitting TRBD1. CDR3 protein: CASSKEGTGLDEQYL. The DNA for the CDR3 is TGCGCCAGCAGCAAAGAAGGGACAGGTCTCGACGAGCAGTACCTC.